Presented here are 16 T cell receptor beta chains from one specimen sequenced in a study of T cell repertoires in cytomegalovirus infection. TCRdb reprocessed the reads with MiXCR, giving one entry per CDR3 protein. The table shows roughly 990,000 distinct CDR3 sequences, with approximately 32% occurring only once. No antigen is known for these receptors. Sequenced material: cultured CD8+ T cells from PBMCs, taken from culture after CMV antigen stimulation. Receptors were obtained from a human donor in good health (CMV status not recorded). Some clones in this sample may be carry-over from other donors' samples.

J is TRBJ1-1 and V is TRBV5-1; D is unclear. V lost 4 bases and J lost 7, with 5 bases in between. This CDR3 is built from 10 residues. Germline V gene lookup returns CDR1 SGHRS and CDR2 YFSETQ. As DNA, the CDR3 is TGCGCCAGCAGCCAGATTGAAGCTTTCTTT. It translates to CASSQIEAFF.

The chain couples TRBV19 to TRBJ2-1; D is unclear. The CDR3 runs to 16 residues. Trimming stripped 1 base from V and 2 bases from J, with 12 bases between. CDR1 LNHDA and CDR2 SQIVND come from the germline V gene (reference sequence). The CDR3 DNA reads TGTGCCAGTAGTATAGTACGGATCGAAACCTACAATGAGCAGTTCTTC. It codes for CASSIVRIETYNEQFF.

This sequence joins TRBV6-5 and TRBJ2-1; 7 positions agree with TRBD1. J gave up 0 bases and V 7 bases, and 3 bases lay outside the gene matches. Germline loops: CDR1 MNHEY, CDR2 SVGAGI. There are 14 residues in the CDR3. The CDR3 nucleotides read TGTGCCAGCATGGGGACAGACTCCTACAATGAGCAGTTCTTC. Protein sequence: CASMGTDSYNEQFF.

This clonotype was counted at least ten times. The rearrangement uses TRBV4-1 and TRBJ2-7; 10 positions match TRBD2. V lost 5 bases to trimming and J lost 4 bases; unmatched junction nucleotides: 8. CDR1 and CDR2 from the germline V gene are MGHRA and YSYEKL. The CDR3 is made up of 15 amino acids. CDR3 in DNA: TGCGCCAGCAGCGCCCAGCGGGGGGGCATATACGAGCAGTACTTC. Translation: CASSAQRGGIYEQYF.

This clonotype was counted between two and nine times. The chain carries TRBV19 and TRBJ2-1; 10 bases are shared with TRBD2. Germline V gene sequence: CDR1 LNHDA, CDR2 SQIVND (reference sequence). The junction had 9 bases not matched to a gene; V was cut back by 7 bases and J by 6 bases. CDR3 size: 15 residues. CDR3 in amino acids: CASTLAGGLLNEQFF. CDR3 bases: TGTGCCAGTACCTTAGCGGGGGGCCTCCTCAATGAGCAGTTCTTC.

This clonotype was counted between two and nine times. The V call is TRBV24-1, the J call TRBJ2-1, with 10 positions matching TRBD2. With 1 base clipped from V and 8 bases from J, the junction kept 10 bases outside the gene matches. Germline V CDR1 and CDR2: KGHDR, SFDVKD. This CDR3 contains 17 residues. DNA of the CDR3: TGTGCCACCAGTGATTTACATCCGGCTAGCGGGGGCCATGAGCAGTTCTTC. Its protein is CATSDLHPASGGHEQFF.

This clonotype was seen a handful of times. The CDR3 DNA sequence: TGTGCCAGCAGTTCGTATAACTATGGCTACACCTTC. This gives the protein CASSSYNYGYTF. V and J are TRBV25-1 and TRBJ1-2; D is undetermined. V shed 5 bases and J shed 1 base, with 5 bases lying between them. Germline CDR1 is MGHDK and CDR2 is SYGVNS. The CDR3 contains 12 residues.

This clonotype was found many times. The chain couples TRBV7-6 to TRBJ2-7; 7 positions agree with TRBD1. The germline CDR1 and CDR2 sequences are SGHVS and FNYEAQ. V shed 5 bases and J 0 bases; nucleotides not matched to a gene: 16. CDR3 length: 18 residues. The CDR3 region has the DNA TGTGCCAGCAGCCCTCGAAGGACCAGACAGGGTCGCTCCTACGAGCAGTACGTC. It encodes CASSPRRTRQGRSYEQYV.

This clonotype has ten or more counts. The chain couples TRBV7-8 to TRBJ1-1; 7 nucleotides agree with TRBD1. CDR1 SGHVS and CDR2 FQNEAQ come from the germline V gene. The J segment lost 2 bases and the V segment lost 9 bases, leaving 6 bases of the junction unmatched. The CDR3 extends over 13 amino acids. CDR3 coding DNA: TGTGCCAGTACCGGGACAGCCAACACTGAAGCTTTCTTT. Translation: CASTGTANTEAFF.

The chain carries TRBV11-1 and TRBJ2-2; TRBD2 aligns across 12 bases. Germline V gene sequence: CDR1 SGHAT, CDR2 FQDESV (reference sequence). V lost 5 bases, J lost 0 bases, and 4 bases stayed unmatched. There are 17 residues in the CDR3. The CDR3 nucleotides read TGTGCCAGCAGCCTGGGACTAGCGGGTACGAACACCGGGGAGCTGTTTTTT. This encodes CASSLGLAGTNTGELFF.

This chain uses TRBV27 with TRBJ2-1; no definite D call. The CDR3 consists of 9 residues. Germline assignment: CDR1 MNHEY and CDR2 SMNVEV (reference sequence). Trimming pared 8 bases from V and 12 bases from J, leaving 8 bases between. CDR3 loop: CASGWVQFF. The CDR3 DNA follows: TGTGCCAGCGGCTGGGTGCAGTTCTTC.

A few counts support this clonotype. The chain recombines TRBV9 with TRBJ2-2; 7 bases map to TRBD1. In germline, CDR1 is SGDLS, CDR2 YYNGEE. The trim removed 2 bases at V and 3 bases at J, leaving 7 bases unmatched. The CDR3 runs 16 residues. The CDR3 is CASSVRGLEDTGELFF. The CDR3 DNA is TGTGCCAGCAGCGTGAGGGGGCTAGAGGACACCGGGGAGCTGTTTTTT.

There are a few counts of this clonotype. CDR3: CASSQTPGQGGRDEQFF. CDR3 DNA: TGCGCCAGCAGCCAAACACCGGGACAGGGAGGAAGGGATGAGCAGTTCTTC. The V and J genes are TRBV4-1 and TRBJ2-1; TRBD1 aligns across 9 bases. The CDR3 contains 17 residues. The V gene's germline CDR1 is MGHRA and CDR2 YSYEKL. The V gene end was trimmed by 2 bases and the J gene end by 8 bases; junction bases not matched to a gene: 13.

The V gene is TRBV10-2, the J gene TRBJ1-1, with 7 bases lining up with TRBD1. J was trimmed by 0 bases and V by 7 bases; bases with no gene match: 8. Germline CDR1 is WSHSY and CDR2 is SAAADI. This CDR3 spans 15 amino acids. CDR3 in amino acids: CASIADRRMNTEAFF. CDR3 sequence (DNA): TGCGCCAGCATAGCGGACAGGAGGATGAACACTGAAGCTTTCTTT.

The chain's CDR3 is CASSEYFPSSYNSPLHF. DNA of the CDR3: TGTGCCAGCAGTGAATATTTCCCGAGCTCCTATAATTCACCCCTCCACTTT. The V call is TRBV25-1, the J call TRBJ1-6; D gene unclear. Per the germline V gene, CDR1 is MGHDK and CDR2 is SYGVNS. Trimming removed 0 bases at V and 0 bases at J, with 9 bases between. This CDR3 is built from 17 residues.

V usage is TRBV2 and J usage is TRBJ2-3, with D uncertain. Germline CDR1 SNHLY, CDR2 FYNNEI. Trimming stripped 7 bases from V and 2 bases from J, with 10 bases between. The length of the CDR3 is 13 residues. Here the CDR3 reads CASTQEYTDTQYF. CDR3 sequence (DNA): TGTGCCAGCACCCAGGAATACACAGATACGCAGTATTTT.